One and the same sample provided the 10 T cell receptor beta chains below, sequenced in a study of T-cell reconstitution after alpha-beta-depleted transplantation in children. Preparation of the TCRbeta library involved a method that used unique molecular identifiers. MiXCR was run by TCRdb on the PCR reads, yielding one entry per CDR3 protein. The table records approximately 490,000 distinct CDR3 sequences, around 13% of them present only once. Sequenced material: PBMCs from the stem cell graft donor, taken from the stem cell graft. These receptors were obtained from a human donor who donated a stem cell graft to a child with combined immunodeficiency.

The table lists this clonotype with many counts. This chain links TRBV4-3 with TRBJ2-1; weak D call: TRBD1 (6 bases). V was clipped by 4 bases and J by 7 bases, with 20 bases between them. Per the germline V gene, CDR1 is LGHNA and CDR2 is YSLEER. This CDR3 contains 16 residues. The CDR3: CASSLDLGANRNEQFF. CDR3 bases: TGCGCCAGCAGCCTCGATCTGGGGGCAAACCGGAATGAGCAGTTCTTC.

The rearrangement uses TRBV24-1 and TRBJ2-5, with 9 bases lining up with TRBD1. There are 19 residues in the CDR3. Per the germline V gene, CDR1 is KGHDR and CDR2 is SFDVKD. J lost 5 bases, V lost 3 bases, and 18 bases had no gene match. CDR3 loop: CATSDPQGQGFQLYETQYF. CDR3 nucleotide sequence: TGTGCCACCAGTGATCCACAAGGACAGGGGTTCCAGTTATATGAGACCCAGTACTTC.

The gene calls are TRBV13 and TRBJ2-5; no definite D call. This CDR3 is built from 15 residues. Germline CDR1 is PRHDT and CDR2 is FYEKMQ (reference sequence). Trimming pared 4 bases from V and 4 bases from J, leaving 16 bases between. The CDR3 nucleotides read TGTGCCAGCAGCTCCCGGGCGGTGATAGGAGAGACCCAGTACTTC. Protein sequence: CASSSRAVIGETQYF.

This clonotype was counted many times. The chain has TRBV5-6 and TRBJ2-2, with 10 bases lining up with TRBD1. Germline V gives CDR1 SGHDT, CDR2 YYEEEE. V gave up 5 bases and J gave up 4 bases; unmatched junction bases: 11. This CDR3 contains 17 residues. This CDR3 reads CASSDSDRGHSTGELFF. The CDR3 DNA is TGTGCCAGCAGTGATAGTGACAGGGGGCATAGCACCGGGGAGCTGTTTTTT.

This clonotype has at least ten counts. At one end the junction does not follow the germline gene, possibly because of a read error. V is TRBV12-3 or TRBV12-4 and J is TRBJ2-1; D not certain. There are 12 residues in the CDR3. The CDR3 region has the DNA TGTGCCAGCGGAACGTCCTACACTGAGCAGTTCTTC. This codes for CASGTSYTEQFF.

DNA for the CDR3: TGTGCCAGCTCACCACGAGGACAGGGGGCCCAAGAGACCCAGTACTTC. Its translation: CASSPRGQGAQETQYF. The rearrangement uses TRBV18 and TRBJ2-5, with 11 positions matching TRBD1. Germline lookup yields CDR1 KGHSH and CDR2 LQKENI. V lost 1 base to trimming and J lost 1 base; unmatched junction nucleotides: 2. The CDR3 runs to 16 residues.

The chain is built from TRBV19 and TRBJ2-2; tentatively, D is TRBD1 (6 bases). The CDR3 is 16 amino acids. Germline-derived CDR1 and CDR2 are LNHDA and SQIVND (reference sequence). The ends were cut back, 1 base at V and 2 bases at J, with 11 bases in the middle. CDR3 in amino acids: CASSIGGTSNTGELFF. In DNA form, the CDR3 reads TGTGCCAGTAGTATAGGGGGGACAAGTAACACCGGGGAGCTGTTTTTT.

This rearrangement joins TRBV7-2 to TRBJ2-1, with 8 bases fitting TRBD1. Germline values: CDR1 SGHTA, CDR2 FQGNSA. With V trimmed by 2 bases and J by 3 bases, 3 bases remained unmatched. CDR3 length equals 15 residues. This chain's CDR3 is CASSLYRGFYNEQFF. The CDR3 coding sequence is TGTGCCAGCAGCTTATACAGGGGGTTCTACAATGAGCAGTTCTTC. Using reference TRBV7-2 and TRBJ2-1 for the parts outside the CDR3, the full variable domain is GAGVSQSPSNKVTEKGKDVELRCDPISGHTALYWYRQSLGQGLEFLIYFQGNSAPDKSGLPSDRFSAERTGGSVSTLTIQRTQQEDSAVYLCASSLYRGFYNEQFFGPGTRLTVL.

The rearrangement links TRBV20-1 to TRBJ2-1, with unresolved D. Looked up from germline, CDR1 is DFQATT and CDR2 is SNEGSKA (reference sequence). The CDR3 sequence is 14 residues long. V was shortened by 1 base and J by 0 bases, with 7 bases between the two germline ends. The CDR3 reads CSARGASSYNEQFF. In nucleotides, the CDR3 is TGCAGTGCTAGAGGGGCTAGCTCCTACAATGAGCAGTTCTTC.

CDR3 coding DNA: TGTGCCAGCGCCCTAAAACCAGGGGAGACCCAGTACTTC. Protein sequence: CASALKPGETQYF. The V and J genes are TRBV12-3 or TRBV12-4 and TRBJ2-5; a weak D match, TRBD1 (5 bases). Trimming took off 8 bases at V and 5 bases at J, with 15 bases between the two ends. The CDR3 consists of 13 residues.